The T cell receptor (beta chain) described here comes from a study of blood T cell repertoires in COVID-19. Some clones are missing from TCRdb's copy, which holds only in-frame ones; the method was immunoSEQ multiplex PCR. This sample carries about 200,000 clones, 80% to 90% of them seen once, and the ten largest clones take 1.2%. The germline CDR1 and CDR2 sequences are SQVTM and ANQGSEA. The ends were cut back, 6 bases at V and 2 bases at J, with 16 bases in the middle. The CDR3 has 14 amino acids. The origin of this receptor is a man between 25 and 39 years old who had recovered from COVID-19. Specimen: PBMCs or T cells enriched from blood (not recorded which). This chain links TRBV29-1 with TRBJ1-2, with D perhaps matching TRBD1 (5 bases). The CDR3 nucleotides read TGCAGCGTCCAAACGGGGGGAGGGAACTATGGCTACACCTTC. Amino acid sequence: CSVQTGGGNYGYTF.